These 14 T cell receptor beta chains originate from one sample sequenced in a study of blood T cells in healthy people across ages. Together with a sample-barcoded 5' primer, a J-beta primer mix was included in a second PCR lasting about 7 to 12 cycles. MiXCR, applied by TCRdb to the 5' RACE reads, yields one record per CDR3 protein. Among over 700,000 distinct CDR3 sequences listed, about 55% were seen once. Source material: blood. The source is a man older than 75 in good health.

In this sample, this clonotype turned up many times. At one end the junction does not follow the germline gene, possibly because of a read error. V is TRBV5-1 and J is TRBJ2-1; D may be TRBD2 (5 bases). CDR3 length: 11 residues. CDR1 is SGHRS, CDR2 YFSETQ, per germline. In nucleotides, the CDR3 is TGTGCCAGCAGCCTGGAGGATGAGCAGTTCTTC. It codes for CASSLEDEQFF.

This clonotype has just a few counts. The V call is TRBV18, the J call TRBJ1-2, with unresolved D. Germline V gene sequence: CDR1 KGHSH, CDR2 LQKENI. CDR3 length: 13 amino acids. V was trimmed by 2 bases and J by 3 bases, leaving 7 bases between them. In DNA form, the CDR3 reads TGTGCCAGCTCACCAATCCGTGACTATGGCTACACCTTC. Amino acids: CASSPIRDYGYTF.

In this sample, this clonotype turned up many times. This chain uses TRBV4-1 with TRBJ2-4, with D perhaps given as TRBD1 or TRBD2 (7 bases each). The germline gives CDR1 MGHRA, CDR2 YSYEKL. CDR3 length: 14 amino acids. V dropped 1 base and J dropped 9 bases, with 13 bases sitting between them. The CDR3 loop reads CASSQVAGGAIQYF. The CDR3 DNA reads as TGCGCCAGCAGCCAAGTGGCAGGGGGGGCCATTCAGTACTTC.

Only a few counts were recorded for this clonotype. CDR3 in amino acids: CASSSTSGTYNEQFF. The CDR3 coding sequence is TGTGCCAGCAGCTCCACTAGCGGGACCTACAATGAGCAGTTCTTC. The chain has TRBV7-9 and TRBJ2-1, with 10 bases matching TRBD2. The V gene end was trimmed by 4 bases and the J gene end by 2 bases; junction bases not matched to a gene: 2. The germline V gene encodes CDR1 SEHNR and CDR2 FQNEAQ (reference sequence). The CDR3 is made up of 15 amino acids.

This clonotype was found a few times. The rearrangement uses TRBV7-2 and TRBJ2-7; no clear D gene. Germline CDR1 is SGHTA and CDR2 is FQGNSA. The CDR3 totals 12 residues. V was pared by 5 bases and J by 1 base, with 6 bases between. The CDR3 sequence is CASSIRSYEQYF. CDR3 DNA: TGTGCCAGCAGCATCAGGTCCTACGAGCAGTACTTC.

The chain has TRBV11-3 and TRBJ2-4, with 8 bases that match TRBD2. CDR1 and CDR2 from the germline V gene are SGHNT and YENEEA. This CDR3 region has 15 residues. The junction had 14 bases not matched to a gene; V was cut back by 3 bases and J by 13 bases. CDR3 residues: CASSLPGRAFNEQYF. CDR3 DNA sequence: TGTGCCAGCAGCTTGCCCGGGAGGGCCTTCAATGAGCAGTACTTC.

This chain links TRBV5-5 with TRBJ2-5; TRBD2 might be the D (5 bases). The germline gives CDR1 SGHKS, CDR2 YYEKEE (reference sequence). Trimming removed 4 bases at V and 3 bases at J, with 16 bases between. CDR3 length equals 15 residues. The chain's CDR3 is CASSPSSLREETQYF. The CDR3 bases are TGTGCCAGCAGCCCCTCCAGTTTGAGGGAAGAGACCCAGTACTTC.

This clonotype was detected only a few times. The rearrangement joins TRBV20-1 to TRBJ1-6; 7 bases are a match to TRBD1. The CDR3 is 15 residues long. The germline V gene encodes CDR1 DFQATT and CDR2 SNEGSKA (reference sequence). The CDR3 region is CAVIKGGVGNSPLHF. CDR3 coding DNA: TGCGCAGTAATAAAAGGGGGCGTTGGAAATTCACCCCTCCACTTT.

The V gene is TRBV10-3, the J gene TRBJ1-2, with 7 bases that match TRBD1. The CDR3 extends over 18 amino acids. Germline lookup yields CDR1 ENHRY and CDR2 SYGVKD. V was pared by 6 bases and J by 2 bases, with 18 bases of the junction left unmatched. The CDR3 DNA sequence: TGTGCCATCAGATTGAACCGCGGGACAGCGTCAATCAACTATGGCTACACCTTC. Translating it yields CAIRLNRGTASINYGYTF.

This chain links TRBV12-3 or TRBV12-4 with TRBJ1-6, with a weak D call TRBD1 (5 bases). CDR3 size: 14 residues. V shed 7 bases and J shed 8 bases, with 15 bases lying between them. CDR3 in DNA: TGTGCCAGCACTCCAACAGGCTCGCATTCACCCCTCCACTTT. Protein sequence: CASTPTGSHSPLHF.

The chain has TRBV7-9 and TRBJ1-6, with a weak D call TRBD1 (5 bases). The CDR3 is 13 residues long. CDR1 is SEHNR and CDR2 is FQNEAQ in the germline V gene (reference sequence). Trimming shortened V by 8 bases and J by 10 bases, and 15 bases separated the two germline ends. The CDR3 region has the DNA TGTGCCAGCCCGTGGGGGGATCACTCACCCCTCCACTTT. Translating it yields CASPWGDHSPLHF.

CDR3 in DNA: TGCAGTGCTAGTAGGGGGAAGGGGACAGGCGAGCTTGGCTACACCTTC. As protein: CSASRGKGTGELGYTF. The chain has TRBV20-1 and TRBJ1-2; TRBD1 matches 8 bases. V dropped 3 bases and J dropped 7; count of bases not matched to a gene: 16. The germline V gene encodes CDR1 DFQATT and CDR2 SNEGSKA (reference sequence). The CDR3 covers 16 residues.

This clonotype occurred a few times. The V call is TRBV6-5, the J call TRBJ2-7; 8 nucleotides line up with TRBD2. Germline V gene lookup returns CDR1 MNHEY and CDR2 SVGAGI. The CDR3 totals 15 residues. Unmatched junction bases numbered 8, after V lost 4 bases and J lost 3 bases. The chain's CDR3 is CASSSGGTSVYEQYF. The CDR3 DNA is TGTGCCAGCAGTTCGGGGGGGACTAGTGTCTACGAGCAGTACTTC.

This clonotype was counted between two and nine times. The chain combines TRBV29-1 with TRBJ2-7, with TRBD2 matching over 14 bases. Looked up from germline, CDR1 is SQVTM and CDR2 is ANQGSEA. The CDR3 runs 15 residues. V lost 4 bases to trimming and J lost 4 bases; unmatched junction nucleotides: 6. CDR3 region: CSVVGGLAGVYEQYF. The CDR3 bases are TGCAGCGTTGTAGGGGGACTAGCGGGAGTATACGAGCAGTACTTC.